This T cell receptor beta chain was recovered during a study of beta chain features in type 1 diabetes. Notes on the study in general: In patients and controls equally, PCR might favor templates that are shorter. In all four CD4+ subsets, TCRB CDR3 length was significantly, moderately reduced in type 1 diabetes.

The ends were cut back, 1 base at V and 7 bases at J, with 7 bases in the middle. Germline CDR1 LGHNT, CDR2 FRNRAP. The CDR3 spans 12 residues. There are a few counts of this clone. Its antigen is not identified. Reverse transcribing all isolated RNA meant expressed TCRB transcripts were sequenced. The table came from immunoSEQ multiplex PCR; TCRdb's copy has only in-frame clones and leaves some out. In the table there are about 140,000 clones, 9% to 10% of which are singletons. The sequenced material came from central memory CD4+ T cells from blood. The chain links TRBV12-5 to TRBJ1-1, with D maybe TRBD1 (5 bases). This TCR derives from a middle-aged woman in good health. The CDR3 protein is CASGLGQSEAFF. CDR3 sequence (DNA): TGTGCTAGTGGTTTGGGACAGAGTGAAGCTTTCTTT.